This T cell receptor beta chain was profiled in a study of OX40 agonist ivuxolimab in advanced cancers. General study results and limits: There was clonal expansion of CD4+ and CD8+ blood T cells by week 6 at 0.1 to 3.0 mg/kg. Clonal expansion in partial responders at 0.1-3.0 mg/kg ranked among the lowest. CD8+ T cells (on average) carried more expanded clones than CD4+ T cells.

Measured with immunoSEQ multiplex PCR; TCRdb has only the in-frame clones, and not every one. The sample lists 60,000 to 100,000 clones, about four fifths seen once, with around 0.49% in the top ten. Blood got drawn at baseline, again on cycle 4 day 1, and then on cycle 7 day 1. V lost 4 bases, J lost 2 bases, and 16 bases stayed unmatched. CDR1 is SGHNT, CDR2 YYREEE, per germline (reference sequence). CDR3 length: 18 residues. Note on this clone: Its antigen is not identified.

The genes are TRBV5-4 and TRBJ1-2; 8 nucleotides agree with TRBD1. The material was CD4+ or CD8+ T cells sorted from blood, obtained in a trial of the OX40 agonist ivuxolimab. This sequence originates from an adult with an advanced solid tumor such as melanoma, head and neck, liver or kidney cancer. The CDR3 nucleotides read TGTGCCAGCAGCACATCGTGGAACAGGGGGAGGGGAAACTATGGCTACACCTTC. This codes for CASSTSWNRGRGNYGYTF.